Listed below are T cell receptor beta chains from one sample, sequenced in a study of cytomegalovirus exposure and HLA in healthy donors. Profiling relied on immunoSEQ multiplex PCR, and the TCRdb table lists in-frame clones only, not all of them. The sample consists of under 100,000 clones, roughly four fifths of them appearing once. Sequenced sample: PBMCs. These receptors originate from a human donor in good health. Each CDR3 is given with its conserved first and last residue. D genes are given only for firm matches. Part of the rows lack a size; the others show once, few, many or a class for expanded clones.

d_gene | abundance | j_gene | v_gene | len | CDR3nt | CDR3aa
. | . | TRBJ1-2 | TRBV2 | 14 | TGTGCCAGCAGACCGGGAGACGGGGTCTATGGCTACACCTTC | CASRPGDGVYGYTF
TRBD1 | . | TRBJ1-1 | TRBV5-1 | 16 | TGCGCCAGCAGCTTGGGACAGGGGGTGATGAACACTGAAGCTTTCTTT | CASSLGQGVMNTEAFF
. | few | TRBJ2-1 | TRBV5-1 | 15 | TGCGCCAGCAGCGCTTCGCTCCCAGGGTTAGATGAGCAGTTCTTC | CASSASLPGLDEQFF
TRBD1 | . | TRBJ1-1 | TRBV2 | 12 | TGTGCCAGCAGTCTGACAGGGACGGGAGCTTTCTTT | CASSLTGTGAFF
. | . | TRBJ1-5 | TRBV7-8 | 15 | TGTGCCAGCAGGTCGGACAGTTATAGCAATCAGCCCCAGCATTTT | CASRSDSYSNQPQHF
. | . | TRBJ1-1 | TRBV5-1 | 17 | TGCGCCAGCAGCTTGGCCGCGGGGGTTGGGCAGAACACTGAAGCTTTCTTT | CASSLAAGVGQNTEAFF
. | . | TRBJ2-7 | TRBV7-2 | 14 | TGTGCCAGCGCTCGTACCCTGGCAGGGGCACGGCAGTACTTC | CASARTLAGARQYF
. | . | TRBJ1-1 | TRBV9 | 15 | TGTGCCAGCAGCGTAGCAGGGCCGCTGAACACTGAAGCTTTCTTT | CASSVAGPLNTEAFF
TRBD1 | . | TRBJ1-1 | TRBV5-4 | 13 | TGTGCCAGCAGGAGGACAGGGGGCACTGAAGCTTTCTTT | CASRRTGGTEAFF
. | . | TRBJ1-1 | TRBV19 | 16 | TGTGCCAGTAGTATAGGGTGGGGGGGACCGAACACTGAAGCTTTCTTT | CASSIGWGGPNTEAFF
TRBD1 | . | TRBJ2-1 | TRBV27 | 13 | TGTGCCAGCCAAACAGGGGGCCTAAATGAGCAGTTCTTC | CASQTGGLNEQFF
TRBD2 | . | TRBJ2-3 | TRBV9 | 18 | TGTGCCAGCAGCATCCAAGCGGGAGGAAGAGGAGGTACAGATACGCAGTATTTT | CASSIQAGGRGGTDTQYF
. | few | TRBJ2-7 | TRBV7-2 | 13 | TGTGCCAGCAGCTTCTCCTTCTCCTACGAGCAGTACTTC | CASSFSFSYEQYF
. | . | TRBJ2-6 | TRBV27 | 19 | TGTGCCAGCAGTTTATACCCAGCCAGGCAGAGCTCTGGGGCCAACGTCCTGACTTTC | CASSLYPARQSSGANVLTF
TRBD1 | . | TRBJ1-1 | TRBV5-6 | 14 | TGTGCCAGCAGCGGGACAGGGTTTGTCACTGAAGCTTTCTTT | CASSGTGFVTEAFF
. | . | TRBJ1-1 | TRBV6-6 | 14 | TGTGCCAGCAGTTACTCGCGGTTGAACACTGAAGCTTTCTTT | CASSYSRLNTEAFF
. | . | TRBJ1-1 | TRBV15 | 14 | TGTGCCACCAGCCGGCAGGTTCAGAACACTGAAGCTTTCTTT | CATSRQVQNTEAFF
TRBD2 | . | TRBJ2-5 | TRBV10-1 | 15 | TGCGCCAGCAGTGAGTCGGGACTAGGGGCGGAGACCCAGTACTTC | CASSESGLGAETQYF
TRBD2 | . | TRBJ2-3 | TRBV5-6 | 15 | TGTGCCAGCAGCTTGTACAGCGGGGGAACAGATACGCAGTATTTT | CASSLYSGGTDTQYF
. | once | TRBJ1-2 | TRBV19 | 14 | TGTGCCAGTAGTATAGTAGCGGGGAACTATGGCTACACCTTC | CASSIVAGNYGYTF
TRBD1 | . | TRBJ1-2 | TRBV27 | 15 | TGTGCCAGCAGTCCCACGGGACAGGGCCTCCGTGGCTACACCTTC | CASSPTGQGLRGYTF
TRBD2 | . | TRBJ2-5 | TRBV30 | 14 | TGTGCCTGGAGTGGGCTAGCGGGAGTCGGGACCCAGTACTTC | CAWSGLAGVGTQYF
TRBD2 | . | TRBJ2-5 | TRBV7-2 | 14 | TGTGCCAGCAGCTTAGTTGGGAGGGTATGGGCCCAGTACTTC | CASSLVGRVWAQYF
TRBD2 | . | TRBJ2-3 | TRBV27 | 16 | TGTGCCAGCGGTTCTTTGCGGGGGACTAGCACAGATACGCAGTATTTT | CASGSLRGTSTDTQYF
TRBD1 | . | TRBJ1-1 | TRBV19 | 14 | TGTGCCAGTAGCCCCGGGACAGGGGGTACTGAAGCTTTCTTT | CASSPGTGGTEAFF
. | . | TRBJ2-7 | TRBV13 | 16 | TGTGCCAGCAGCACCCTAAAGAAGACAGACACCTACGAGCAGTACTTC | CASSTLKKTDTYEQYF
TRBD2 | . | TRBJ2-5 | TRBV5-1 | 15 | TGCGCCAGCAGCTTGTCGCTAGCGGGGACGGAGACCCAGTACTTC | CASSLSLAGTETQYF
TRBD1 | . | TRBJ2-3 | TRBV2 | 13 | TGTGCCAGCAGCAACAGGGGATCGGATACGCAGTATTTT | CASSNRGSDTQYF
. | . | TRBJ2-7 | TRBV7-2 | 12 | TGTGCCAGCAGCCCGAGCGGCTACGAGCAGTACTTC | CASSPSGYEQYF
TRBD1 | . | TRBJ2-7 | TRBV6-5 | 16 | TGTGCCAGCAGTTCCCACCGGGACAGGAGATCCTACGAGCAGTACTTC | CASSSHRDRRSYEQYF
. | . | TRBJ2-7 | TRBV4-2 | 14 | TGTGCCAGCAGCCAAGATCCGGGGTCCTACGAGCAGTACTTC | CASSQDPGSYEQYF
TRBD1 | . | TRBJ1-4 | TRBV12-5 | 15 | TGTGCTAGTGGCTCCGGACAGGCCCGGAGAGAAAAACTGTTTTTT | CASGSGQARREKLFF
. | . | TRBJ1-1 | TRBV7-8 | 15 | TGTGCCAGCAGCTTAGATGGGACACCGAACACTGAAGCTTTCTTT | CASSLDGTPNTEAFF